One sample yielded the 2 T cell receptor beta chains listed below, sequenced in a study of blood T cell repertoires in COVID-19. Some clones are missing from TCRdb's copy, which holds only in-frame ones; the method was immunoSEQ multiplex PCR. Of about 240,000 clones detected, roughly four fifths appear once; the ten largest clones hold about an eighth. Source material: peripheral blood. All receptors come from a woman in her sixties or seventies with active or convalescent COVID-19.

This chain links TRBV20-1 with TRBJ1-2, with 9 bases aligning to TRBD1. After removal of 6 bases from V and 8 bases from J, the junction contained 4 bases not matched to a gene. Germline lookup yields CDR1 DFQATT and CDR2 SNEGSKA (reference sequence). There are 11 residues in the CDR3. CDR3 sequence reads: CSAPTGGGYTF. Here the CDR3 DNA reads TGCAGTGCCCCAACAGGGGGCGGCTACACCTTC.

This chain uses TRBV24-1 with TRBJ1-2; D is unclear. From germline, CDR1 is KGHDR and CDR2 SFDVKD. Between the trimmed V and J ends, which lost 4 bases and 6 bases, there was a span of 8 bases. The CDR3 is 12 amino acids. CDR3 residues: CATSEEGHGYTF. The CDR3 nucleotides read TGTGCCACCAGTGAAGAGGGCCATGGCTACACCTTC.